This T cell receptor beta chain stems from a study of blood T cell repertoires in COVID-19 (dated by TCRdb to about 2020). Turning to the overall study: Samples from collaborators originated in the United States, Italy and Spain and spanned both the acute and convalescent phases of COVID-19. The prospective study material was composed of cDNA or gDNA derived from T cells, B-cell-depleted T cells, or PBMCs. Sample metadata almost always included a de-identified subject ID, COVID-19 status, age in years and sex. The repertoires were released in a freely available public database intended as a resource for research on the immune response to SARS-CoV-2. Where HLA class I and class II types were available, the types were taken from metadata supplied by the sample provider, not from assay-based typing. Subjects who had been exposed to COVID-19, were actively infected with it, or had recovered from it provided the deeply sampled blood TCRbeta repertoires that made up the dataset. Samples were obtained from the ongoing ImmuneRACE study (first 160 participants) and from roughly 1,300 subjects provided by 6 global collaborators. Paper-wide results and their limitations: How much clinical and demographic metadata was included differed by source and by participant, and the metadata was provided uncurated.

Of note for this clone: The clone's antigen remains unknown. The sample holds no much larger clone one base away, and base qualities are not on file.

TCRbeta CDR3 regions were amplified from genomic DNA by means of the immunoSEQ Assay, a bias-controlled multiplex PCR. As for how the authors treated the data: Within the assay, amplification of reference gene primers was used to estimate how many nucleated cells each sample contained. Sequence reads were collapsed and filtered to measure the absolute abundance of every unique TCRbeta CDR3 rearrangement. Productive Simpson clonality was computed per sample as the square root of Simpson's diversity index over productive rearrangements. The table comes from immuneACCESS by way of TCRdb, which keeps in-frame sequences with V and J called. Part of the clones is missing from these tables; in studies checked, under half for an unresolved V gene and the rest for unknown reasons. V, J and clone size reflect that table, while D and trimming were determined from the DNA. The sample profile shows around 250,000 clones; approximately 79% of them were found once. The top ten constitute under 4.5% of the sample.

In the prospective study, participants were roughly 18 to 100 years old, resided in 25 or so geographic areas of the United States, and were enrolled through a virtual design. In the prospective study, cohorts were assigned on the basis of participant-reported clinical history obtained from a screening survey and a study questionnaire. Each participant in the prospective study had whole blood, serum and a nasopharyngeal or oropharyngeal swab collected by mobile phlebotomists. Over an approximately 2-month period, participants in the prospective study had the option of providing additional blood draws and questionnaires. Before DNA extraction, blood samples from the prospective study were shipped at room temperature or frozen. Ends trimmed: V by 0 bases, J by 9 bases; bases unmatched to a gene: 11. Taken from cysteine to phenylalanine, the CDR3 has 16 residues. Just CDR3 DNA is preserved here, 48 bases in frame from base 1. CDR1 and CDR2, looked up from the germline V gene, are LGHNA and YSLEER.

What was sequenced was PBMCs or T cells enriched from blood (not recorded which). The rearranged chain carries TRBV4-3 and TRBJ2-1, with 7 bases matching TRBD2. This receptor was taken from a man under 40 with acute COVID-19. CDR3 loop: CASSQEGGTPFGEQFF. The DNA reads as follows: TGCGCCAGCAGCCAAGAGGGAGGGACCCCCTTCGGTGAGCAGTTCTTC.